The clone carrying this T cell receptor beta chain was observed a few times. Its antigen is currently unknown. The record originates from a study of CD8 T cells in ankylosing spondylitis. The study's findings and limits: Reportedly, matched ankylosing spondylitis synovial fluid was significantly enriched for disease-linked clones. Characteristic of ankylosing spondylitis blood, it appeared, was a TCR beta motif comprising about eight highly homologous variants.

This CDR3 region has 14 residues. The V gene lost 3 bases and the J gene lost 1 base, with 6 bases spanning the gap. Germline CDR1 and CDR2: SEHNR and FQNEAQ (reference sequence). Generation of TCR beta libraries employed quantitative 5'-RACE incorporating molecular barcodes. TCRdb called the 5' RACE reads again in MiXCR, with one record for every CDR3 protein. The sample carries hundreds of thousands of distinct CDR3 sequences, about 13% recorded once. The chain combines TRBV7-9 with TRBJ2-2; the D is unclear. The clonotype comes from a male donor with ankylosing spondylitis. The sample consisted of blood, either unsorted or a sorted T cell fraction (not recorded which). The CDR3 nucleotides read TGTGCCAGCAGCTTCTCCGGGAACACCGGGGAGCTGTTTTTT. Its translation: CASSFSGNTGELFF.